This TCR beta chain was recovered during a study of cytomegalovirus exposure and HLA in healthy donors. Points on this clone: Its antigen is not known.

Study-level findings and limits: Rarity marked most TCR sequences, yet some public TCRs occurred in many donors. TCR beta V segments were, for the most part, productive about 87% or about 30% of the time in an earlier analysis.

13 Jbeta primers and 60 Vbeta primers were used for the PCR. Method: immunoSEQ multiplex PCR; TCRdb's copy keeps in-frame clones and lacks some. The sample holds some 150,000 clones, 75% to 85% seen once. The CDR3 has 13 amino acids. Germline-derived CDR1 and CDR2 are LGHNA and YSLEER. V trimming: 4 bases; J trimming: 7 bases; junction bases outside the gene matches: 2. This rearrangement joins TRBV4-3 to TRBJ1-5; 9 nucleotides align to TRBD1. The receptor's source is a man aged 45-65 years in good health and CMV-seropositive. The sample consisted of PBMCs. The DNA of the CDR3 is TGCGCCAGCAGCCTGGACAGGGGACAGCCCCAGCATTTT. This gives the protein CASSLDRGQPQHF.